One sample yielded the 19 T cell receptor beta chains listed below, sequenced in a study of cytomegalovirus exposure and HLA in healthy donors. Primers included in the PCR were 60 Vbeta and 13 Jbeta primers. TCRdb keeps only in-frame clones here, not all; method: immunoSEQ multiplex PCR. The table lists about 130,000 clones, approximately 75% of them singletons. Sequencing used PBMCs. Source of these receptors: a woman aged 50 to 60 in good health and CMV-seronegative.

The rearrangement links TRBV11-1 to TRBJ2-5; 9 bases align to TRBD2. The DNA end favors TRBJ2-7, so the J call may be wrong. CDR3 length: 15 residues. Germline-derived CDR1 and CDR2 are SGHAT and FQDESV (reference sequence). Here the CDR3 DNA reads TGTGCCAGCAGCCTCGCAGGACTAGCGCCCTACGAGCAGTACTTC. Amino acid sequence: CASSLAGLAPYEQYF.

This clone turned up a few times. V gene TRBV29-1 combines with J gene TRBJ2-7; perhaps TRBD1 as D (6 bases). V was cut by 4 bases and J by 6 bases, with 13 bases left in between. Germline V gene data show CDR1 as SQVTM and CDR2 as ANQGSEA. The CDR3 length is 12 residues. As DNA, the CDR3 is TGCAGCGTTGTGGATACAGGGCCCGAGCAGTACTTC. Translated, it gives CSVVDTGPEQYF.

The rearrangement links TRBV7-2 to TRBJ1-2; no firm D call. The length of the CDR3 is 13 residues. CDR1 is SGHTA and CDR2 is FQGNSA in the germline V gene. With 6 bases removed from V and 8 bases from J, the gap between germline ends came to 16 bases. CDR3 protein: CASSSRAAGGYTF. The CDR3 DNA sequence: TGTGCCAGCAGTTCCCGGGCCGCGGGCGGCTACACCTTC.

The chain carries TRBV18 and TRBJ2-2, with D possibly matching TRBD1 (6 bases). The CDR3 is made up of 16 amino acids. CDR1 is KGHSH, CDR2 LQKENI, per germline. The ends were cut back, 3 bases at V and 4 bases at J, with 15 bases in the middle. CDR3 nucleotides: TGTGCCAGCTCACCCAGACAGGAGGCGGGCACCGGGGAGCTGTTTTTT. It codes for CASSPRQEAGTGELFF.

J is TRBJ2-1 and V is TRBV6-5, with 8 bases aligning to TRBD2. V was pared by 4 bases and J by 0 bases, with 5 bases of the junction left unmatched. Germline V gene sequence: CDR1 MNHEY, CDR2 SVGAGI. CDR3 length: 16 amino acids. CDR3 nucleotide sequence: TGTGCCAGCAGTTTGGGGCGGGAGGACTCCTACAATGAGCAGTTCTTC. Amino acids: CASSLGREDSYNEQFF.

The genes are TRBV15 and TRBJ2-7, with TRBD1 identical over 8 bases. The CDR3 is made up of 15 amino acids. Germline V gives CDR1 LNHNV, CDR2 YYDKDF (reference sequence). Germline trimming cut 3 bases from V and 5 bases from J; bases unmatched to any gene: 9. In DNA, the CDR3 is TGTGCCACCAGCAGCTCACCGGGACAGGCCAACGAGCAGTACTTC. Protein: CATSSSPGQANEQYF.

The chain joins TRBV19 to TRBJ2-2, with D unclear. This CDR3 is built from 14 residues. Trimming left V 5 bases short and J 3 bases short, with 10 bases between. Germline lookup yields CDR1 LNHDA and CDR2 SQIVND (reference sequence). In nucleotides, the CDR3 is TGTGCCAGTAGTCGAGGTGTATACACCGGGGAGCTGTTTTTT. It codes for CASSRGVYTGELFF.

The chain joins TRBV6-6 to TRBJ1-5, with 10 nucleotides matching TRBD1. The junction had 9 bases not matched to a gene; V was cut back by 6 bases and J by 4 bases. CDR1 and CDR2 (germline): MNHNY, SVGAGI (reference sequence). The CDR3 spans 16 residues. The CDR3 here is CASSDLGQGLNQPQHF. Here the CDR3 DNA reads TGTGCCAGCAGCGATTTGGGACAGGGGTTAAATCAGCCCCAGCATTTT.

The CDR3 is CASADRGYEQYF. The CDR3 DNA sequence: TGTGCCAGCGCTGACAGGGGCTACGAGCAGTACTTC. This chain uses TRBV6-1 with TRBJ2-7; 8 positions agree with TRBD1. This CDR3 comprises 12 residues. Germline trimming cut 8 bases from V and 3 bases from J; bases unmatched to any gene: 3. Germline CDR1 MNHNS, CDR2 SASEGT.

This clone has just a few counts. The V gene is TRBV7-9, the J gene TRBJ1-4, with TRBD1 as a possible D gene (5 bases). CDR1 and CDR2 from the germline V gene are SEHNR and FQNEAQ (reference sequence). The CDR3 sequence is 17 residues long. V shed 2 bases and J shed 7 bases, with 20 bases lying between them. CDR3 loop: CASSLPPGRGAGEKLFF. The CDR3 DNA reads TGTGCCAGCAGCTTACCCCCGGGCCGTGGGGCTGGTGAAAAACTGTTTTTT.

The chain employs TRBV7-9 and TRBJ2-4; maybe TRBD2 (6 bases). The V and J ends lost 5 bases and 7 bases respectively, with 21 bases between them. This CDR3 has 16 amino acids. Looked up from germline, CDR1 is SEHNR and CDR2 is FQNEAQ (reference sequence). The CDR3 coding sequence is TGTGCCAGCAGCGGGAGACTAGACGCGTTGACGAACATTCAGTACTTC. Its protein is CASSGRLDALTNIQYF.

The chain joins TRBV19 to TRBJ1-5; D is unclear. Germline CDR1 and CDR2: LNHDA and SQIVND (reference sequence). This CDR3 spans 11 amino acids. The V end was cut by 4 bases, the J end by 12 bases, with 10 bases between. The CDR3 bases are TGTGCCAGTAGTAGATGGGAGCACCAGCATTTT. Translation gives CASSRWEHQHF.

A single count supports this clone. CDR3 in amino acids: CASSVGLNYEQYF. In nucleotides, the CDR3 is TGTGCCAGCAGCGTGGGACTGAACTACGAGCAGTACTTC. The rearrangement links TRBV5-5 to TRBJ2-7, with D tentatively TRBD2 (6 bases). Germline CDR1 is SGHKS and CDR2 is YYEKEE (reference sequence). V shed 4 bases and J shed 3 bases, with 11 bases lying between them. The CDR3 is 13 residues long.

Only a few counts were recorded for this clone. The chain combines TRBV2 with TRBJ1-5; the D is unclear. The CDR3 is 12 amino acids. In germline, CDR1 is SNHLY, CDR2 FYNNEI. The V and J ends lost 2 bases and 5 bases respectively, with 4 bases between them. CDR3 residues: CASSETYQPQHF. The CDR3 DNA follows: TGTGCCAGCAGTGAAACTTATCAGCCCCAGCATTTT.

This clone was found once. Other DNA sequences within the sample encode an identical CDR3. The rearrangement uses TRBV11-3 and TRBJ2-5; possible D gene TRBD1, 5 bases. This CDR3 spans 15 amino acids. Germline values: CDR1 SGHNT, CDR2 YENEEA. The ends were cut back, 1 base at V and 1 base at J, with 10 bases in the middle. CDR3 sequence reads: CASSLVGLGQETQYF. The CDR3 DNA is TGTGCCAGCAGCTTAGTGGGGCTGGGCCAAGAGACCCAGTACTTC.

The rearrangement joins TRBV18 to TRBJ1-2; D is perhaps TRBD1 (6 bases). The CDR3 is made up of 15 amino acids. The germline V and J ends were trimmed by 0 bases and 4 bases, with 12 bases remaining between them. Germline V gene lookup returns CDR1 KGHSH and CDR2 LQKENI. CDR3 nucleotide sequence: TGTGCCAGCTCACCACCCCGGGACAACCCCTATGGCTACACCTTC. This gives the protein CASSPPRDNPYGYTF.

V gene TRBV7-9 combines with J gene TRBJ2-6; perhaps TRBD2 as D (6 bases). Germline V gene data show CDR1 as SEHNR and CDR2 as FQNEAQ (reference sequence). V was cut by 8 bases and J by 0 bases, with 20 bases left in between. This CDR3 region has 18 residues. The CDR3 is CASGHPGLTISGANVLTF. The CDR3 DNA reads as TGTGCCAGCGGACACCCGGGACTTACGATCTCTGGGGCCAACGTCCTGACTTTC.

V gene TRBV9 combines with J gene TRBJ2-7; TRBD2 matches at 7 bases. V was pared by 0 bases and J by 4 bases, with 7 bases of the junction left unmatched. The CDR3 has 15 amino acids. Germline lookup yields CDR1 SGDLS and CDR2 YYNGEE. CDR3 residues: CASSVGATSEYEQYF. The CDR3 coding sequence is TGTGCCAGCAGCGTAGGGGCCACTAGCGAGTACGAGCAGTACTTC. Variable domain in full (rest from reference TRBV9 and TRBJ2-7): DSGVTQTPKHLITATGQRVTLRCSPRSGDLSVYWYQQSLDQGLQFLIQYYNGEERAKGNILERFSAQQFPDLHSELNLSSLELGDSALYFCASSVGATSEYEQYFGPGTRLTVT.

The chain employs TRBV6-5 and TRBJ1-1; 7 bases agree with TRBD1. CDR1 and CDR2 from the germline V gene are MNHEY and SVGAGI. With 5 bases clipped from V and 7 bases from J, the junction kept 1 base outside the gene matches. The CDR3 loop spans 11 amino acids. The CDR3 DNA is TGTGCCAGCAGTAGGACAGGTGAAGCTTTCTTT. This encodes CASSRTGEAFF.